The 14 T cell receptor beta chains listed next were all sequenced from one sample in a study of blood T cell repertoires in COVID-19. TCRdb keeps only in-frame clones here, not all; method: immunoSEQ multiplex PCR. The repertoire consists of about 50,000 clones, with over 75% occurring once and the leading ten covering about 9.4%. Sequenced: peripheral blood. Every receptor here comes from a human donor in a cohort sampled during active COVID-19.

This CDR3 reads CASSSTTGGNQPQHF. In DNA form, the CDR3 reads TGTGCCAGCAGTTCCACGACAGGGGGGAATCAGCCCCAGCATTTT. This chain joins TRBV27 and TRBJ1-5, with 9 bases aligning to TRBD1. CDR1 and CDR2 from the germline V gene are MNHEY and SMNVEV (reference sequence). Trimming cost V 4 bases and J 4 bases; bases outside gene matches: 5. This CDR3 spans 15 amino acids.

The V and J genes are TRBV28 and TRBJ2-1; 8 bases are shared with TRBD1. Looked up from germline, CDR1 is MDHEN and CDR2 is SYDVKM. The CDR3 totals 14 residues. With 6 bases clipped from V and 4 bases from J, the junction kept 5 bases outside the gene matches. CDR3 sequence: CASSPTGEYNEQFF. DNA of the CDR3: TGTGCCAGCAGCCCGACAGGGGAGTACAATGAGCAGTTCTTC.

This rearrangement joins TRBV7-2 to TRBJ1-2, with D unclear. The CDR3 totals 15 residues. CDR1 SGHTA and CDR2 FQGNSA come from the germline V gene. V shed 1 base and J shed 10 bases, with 19 bases lying between them. The CDR3 loop reads CASSLVSGPIADYTF. The CDR3 bases are TGTGCCAGCAGCTTAGTCAGCGGTCCCATTGCGGACTACACCTTC.

This chain joins TRBV4-3 and TRBJ2-1; 12 positions match TRBD2. V shed 0 bases, J shed 8 bases, and the junction held 11 bases outside the gene matches. Looked up from germline, CDR1 is LGHNA and CDR2 is YSLEER. The CDR3 covers 18 residues. CDR3 sequence: CASSQEGTPSGRADEQFF. As DNA, the CDR3 is TGCGCCAGCAGCCAAGAGGGAACCCCTAGCGGGAGGGCGGATGAGCAGTTCTTC.

The chain joins TRBV21-1 to TRBJ1-6; the D segment call TRBD1 is taken from the table without a DNA check. TRBV21-1 is reported as a pseudogene. This CDR3 contains 17 residues. The CDR3 sequence is CASSAYRDRANRSPLHF. The CDR3 bases are TGTGCCAGCAGCGCTTACCGGGACAGGGCAAATCGTTCACCCCTCCACTTT.

The chain employs TRBV27 and TRBJ1-1; 7 bases are shared with TRBD1. With V trimmed by 8 bases and J by 8 bases, 11 bases remained unmatched. The CDR3 is made up of 13 amino acids. Germline values: CDR1 MNHEY, CDR2 SMNVEV (reference sequence). CDR3 residues: CASGNSGGREAFF. The CDR3 DNA reads as TGTGCCAGCGGGAACTCAGGGGGGAGAGAAGCTTTCTTT.

This chain uses TRBV5-1 with TRBJ2-3; 16 positions match TRBD2. Trimming cost V 0 bases and J 6 bases; bases outside gene matches: 4. Germline values: CDR1 SGHRS, CDR2 YFSETQ. There are 17 residues in the CDR3. CDR3 loop: CASSLAGLAGGTDTQYF. In DNA form, the CDR3 reads TGCGCCAGCAGCTTGGCGGGACTAGCGGGAGGGACGGATACGCAGTATTTT.

The chain has TRBV7-2 and TRBJ2-3; TRBD2 might be the D (6 bases). CDR3 length: 16 residues. Per germline, CDR1 SGHTA and CDR2 FQGNSA. The V end lost 1 base, the J end lost 5 bases, and 16 bases lay between the germline ends. CDR3 amino acids: CASSLVRGRGIDTQYF. The CDR3 DNA is TGTGCCAGCAGCTTAGTGCGGGGAAGAGGGATAGATACGCAGTATTTT.

In nucleotides, the CDR3 is TGTGCCAGCAGCGGACTCGGGACTAGCGGAGGGGGTGAGCAGTTCTTC. It codes for CASSGLGTSGGGEQFF. The gene calls are TRBV9 and TRBJ2-1; TRBD2 matches 11 bases. This CDR3 is built from 16 residues. J gave up 9 bases and V 3 bases, and 11 bases lay outside the gene matches. Germline CDR1 reads SGDLS; CDR2 reads YYNGEE.

The genes are TRBV7-2 and TRBJ2-3; 8 bases map to TRBD2. This CDR3 is built from 17 residues. Trimming cost V 1 base and J 7 bases; bases outside gene matches: 13. Germline V gene lookup returns CDR1 SGHTA and CDR2 FQGNSA. The CDR3 DNA sequence: TGTGCCAGCAGCTTAGGTCGGGGGGGGCGCCCGATGAATACGCAGTATTTT. The encoded protein is CASSLGRGGRPMNTQYF. Looking up the rest from reference TRBV7-2 and TRBJ2-3 gives the full variable domain: GAGVSQSPSNKVTEKGKDVELRCDPISGHTALYWYRQSLGQGLEFLIYFQGNSAPDKSGLPSDRFSAERTGGSVSTLTIQRTQQEDSAVYLCASSLGRGGRPMNTQYFGPGTRLTVL.

The chain has TRBV19 and TRBJ1-4, with D maybe TRBD1 (6 bases). This CDR3 is built from 15 residues. Trimming removed 7 bases from V and 6 bases from J, with 18 bases in between. CDR1 LNHDA and CDR2 SQIVND come from the germline V gene (reference sequence). CDR3 bases: TGTGCCAGTAACCCAAACACTGGGGGCGATGAAAAACTGTTTTTT. As protein: CASNPNTGGDEKLFF.

This clone was seen only once. The rearrangement links TRBV28 to TRBJ2-7, with TRBD2 matching 11 bases. This CDR3 spans 20 amino acids. The V gene's germline CDR1 is MDHEN and CDR2 SYDVKM. V lost 1 base and J lost 3; bases outside the gene matches: 17. CDR3 sequence: CASSLSATSGVLVIFYEQYF. In DNA form, the CDR3 reads TGTGCCAGCAGTTTATCGGCGACTAGCGGGGTCCTCGTAATCTTCTACGAGCAGTACTTC.

This clone was detected only once. The chain recombines TRBV28 with TRBJ2-7, with 7 nucleotides matching TRBD1. Germline assignment: CDR1 MDHEN and CDR2 SYDVKM. The length of the CDR3 is 13 residues. The V gene end was trimmed by 6 bases and the J gene end by 3 bases; junction bases not matched to a gene: 5. CDR3 region: CASRKTGYYEQYF. CDR3 nucleotides: TGTGCCAGCAGAAAGACAGGGTACTACGAGCAGTACTTC. Full variable domain (rest looked up from reference TRBV28 and TRBJ2-7): DVKVTQSSRYLVKRTGEKVFLECVQDMDHENMFWYRQDPGLGLRLIYFSYDVKMKEKGDIPEGYSVSREKKERFSLILESASTNQTSMYLCASRKTGYYEQYFGPGTRLTVT.

This chain joins TRBV6-5 and TRBJ2-1, with 9 bases identical to TRBD1. Trimming at V came to 8 bases and at J to 7 bases, leaving 6 bases not matched to a gene. Germline-derived CDR1 and CDR2 are MNHEY and SVGAGI. The CDR3 is made up of 13 amino acids. This CDR3 reads CASGTGTGNEQFF. Here the CDR3 DNA reads TGTGCCAGCGGGACCGGGACAGGGAATGAGCAGTTCTTC.